Given below is one T cell receptor beta chain in context. Its antigen is as yet unknown. A read error may produce the germline difference seen at one junction end. Here immunoSEQ multiplex PCR was the method, and the copy in TCRdb shows in-frame clones only, minus some. The sample has 120,000 to 150,000 clones; approximately 90% are singletons. The data derive from a study of T cell responses to AZD1222 COVID-19 vaccine. Study-level points and caveats: Donors, mostly white British, included more females; clonal diversity was possibly underestimated. It was only after the peak T cell response that any repertoires were sampled. Distributed over spike, vaccine-associated CD4 TCRs predominated at 160-218 and 743-854. Only five or six AZD1222 recipients were seropositive at baseline.

Germline V CDR1 and CDR2: DFQATT, SNEGSKA (reference sequence). The CDR3 is 11 residues long. Specimen: peripheral blood, collected on day 0 of AZD1222 vaccination. V and J are TRBV20-1 and TRBJ2-7; TRBD2 might be the D (6 bases). The clonotype was recovered from an adult in good health. CDR3 nucleotide sequence: TGCAGTGCGATCTTTCGGGACTCCGCGGGCTTC. Amino acids: CSAIFRDSAGF.